One T cell receptor (beta chain) is described in this entry. What it binds is not known. The data belong to a study of cytomegalovirus exposure and HLA in healthy donors. Study results and limitations: According to an earlier analysis, most TCR beta V segments yielded productive rearrangements about 90% or about 30% of the time. Presence/absence analyses rested on an assumption that sequencing depth was roughly uniform across donors.

V was clipped by 5 bases and J by 4 bases; unmatched bases: 9. CDR1 and CDR2 from the germline V gene are SQVTM and ANQGSEA. The CDR3 loop spans 14 amino acids. PCR primers comprised 60 Vbeta and 13 Jbeta primers. The repertoire was sequenced with immunoSEQ multiplex PCR; TCRdb's copy has only in-frame clones and lacks some. Its table lists under 130,000 clones. The rearrangement links TRBV29-1 to TRBJ1-2, with 8 bases aligning to TRBD1. The receptor's source is a middle-aged man in good health and CMV-seronegative. The sample consisted of PBMCs. CDR3: CSVSSGGFIYGYTF. Written as DNA, the CDR3 is TGCAGCGTTTCATCAGGGGGCTTCATCTATGGCTACACCTTC.